The clone carrying this T cell receptor (beta chain) was counted ten times or more. This specimen belongs to a study of T cells in Graves' hyperthyroidism and ophthalmopathy. Individuals with ophthalmopathy presented a Clinical Activity Score of at least 3, a NOSPECS grade of at least 4 and a duration under 3 months. Using RNA transcripts as the source, TCR beta CDR3 regions were amplified. Carried out on the TCR CDR3, a first-round RT-PCR used the HTBI primer set. One entry per CDR3 protein results from TCRdb running MiXCR on the multiplex PCR reads. The data show approximately 250,000 distinct CDR3 sequences, 24% seen once. This clonotype originated in a woman aged 40 to 50 with Graves' ophthalmopathy. The sequencing input was blood.

CDR3 in DNA: TGCAGTGCTAGAGCCTTGGGGTACACTGAAGCTTTCTTT. It yields the protein CSARALGYTEAFF. The chain has TRBV20-1 and TRBJ1-1, with D unclear. V lost 1 base and J 3 bases, leaving 9 bases between the germline ends. Germline lookup yields CDR1 DFQATT and CDR2 SNEGSKA (reference sequence). This CDR3 is built from 13 residues.